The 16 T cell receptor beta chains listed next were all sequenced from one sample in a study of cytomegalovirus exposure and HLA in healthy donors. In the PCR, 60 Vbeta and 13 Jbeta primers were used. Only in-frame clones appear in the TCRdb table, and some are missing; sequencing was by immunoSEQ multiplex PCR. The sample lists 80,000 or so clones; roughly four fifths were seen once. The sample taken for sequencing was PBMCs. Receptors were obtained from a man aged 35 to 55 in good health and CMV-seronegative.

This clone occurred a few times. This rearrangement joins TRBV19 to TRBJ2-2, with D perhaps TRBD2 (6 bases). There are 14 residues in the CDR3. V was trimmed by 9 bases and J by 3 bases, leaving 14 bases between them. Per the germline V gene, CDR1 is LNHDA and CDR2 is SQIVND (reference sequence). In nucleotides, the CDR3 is TGTGCCAGCTGCGATGGGGGGTACACCGGGGAGCTGTTTTTT. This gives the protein CASCDGGYTGELFF.

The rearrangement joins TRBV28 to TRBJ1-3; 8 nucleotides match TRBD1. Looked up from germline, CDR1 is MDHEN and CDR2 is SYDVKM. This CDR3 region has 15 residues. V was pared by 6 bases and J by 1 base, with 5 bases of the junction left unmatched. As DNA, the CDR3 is TGTGCCAGCAGCTTCACAGGGGGTTCTGGAAACACCATATATTTT. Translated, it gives CASSFTGGSGNTIYF.

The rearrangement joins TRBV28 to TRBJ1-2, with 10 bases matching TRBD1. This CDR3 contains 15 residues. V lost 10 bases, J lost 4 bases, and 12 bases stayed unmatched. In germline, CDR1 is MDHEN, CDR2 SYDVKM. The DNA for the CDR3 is TGTGCCACCGGAATCCGGGACAGGGGCCTCTATGGCTACACCTTC. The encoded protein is CATGIRDRGLYGYTF.

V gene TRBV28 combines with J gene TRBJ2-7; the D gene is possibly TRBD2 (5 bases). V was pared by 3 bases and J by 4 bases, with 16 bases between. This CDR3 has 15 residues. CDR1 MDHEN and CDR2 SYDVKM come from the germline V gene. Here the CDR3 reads CASSLSRGSRYEQYF. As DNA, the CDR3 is TGTGCCAGCAGTTTGTCGAGAGGGAGCAGGTACGAGCAGTACTTC.

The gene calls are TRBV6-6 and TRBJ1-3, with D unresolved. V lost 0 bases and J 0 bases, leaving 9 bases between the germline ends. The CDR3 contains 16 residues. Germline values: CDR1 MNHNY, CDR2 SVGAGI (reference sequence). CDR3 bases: TGTGCCAGCAGTTACTCCAACAGTCTCTCTGGAAACACCATATATTTT. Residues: CASSYSNSLSGNTIYF.

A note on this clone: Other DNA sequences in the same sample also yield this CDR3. Here the CDR3 reads CASSSTGSSYEQYF. In DNA form, the CDR3 reads TGTGCCAGCAGCTCCACAGGGAGCTCCTACGAGCAGTACTTC. The V and J genes are TRBV28 and TRBJ2-7; a weak D match, TRBD1 (6 bases). V lost 6 bases to trimming and J lost 0 bases, with 12 bases between them. There are 14 residues in the CDR3. Germline V gene data show CDR1 as MDHEN and CDR2 as SYDVKM. Complete variable domain (other parts from reference TRBV28 and TRBJ2-7): DVKVTQSSRYLVKRTGEKVFLECVQDMDHENMFWYRQDPGLGLRLIYFSYDVKMKEKGDIPEGYSVSREKKERFSLILESASTNQTSMYLCASSSTGSSYEQYFGPGTRLTVT.

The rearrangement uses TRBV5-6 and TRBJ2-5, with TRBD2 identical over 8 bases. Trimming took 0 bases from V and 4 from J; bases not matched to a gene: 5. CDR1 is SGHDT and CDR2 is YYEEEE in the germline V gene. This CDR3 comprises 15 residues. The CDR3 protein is CASSLVGRGRETQYF. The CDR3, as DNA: TGTGCCAGCAGCTTGGTCGGGAGGGGAAGAGAGACCCAGTACTTC.

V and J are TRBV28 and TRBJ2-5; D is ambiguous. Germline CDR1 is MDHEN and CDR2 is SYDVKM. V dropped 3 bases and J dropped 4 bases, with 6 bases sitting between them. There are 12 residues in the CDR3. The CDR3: CASSFRRETQYF. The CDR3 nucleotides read TGTGCCAGCAGTTTCAGGCGAGAGACCCAGTACTTC.

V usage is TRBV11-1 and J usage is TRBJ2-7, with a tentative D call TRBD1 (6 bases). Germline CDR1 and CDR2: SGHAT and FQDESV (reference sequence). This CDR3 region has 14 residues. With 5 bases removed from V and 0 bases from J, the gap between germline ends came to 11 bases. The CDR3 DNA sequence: TGTGCCAGCAGCCTACAGGGCCTCTCCTACGAGCAGTACTTC. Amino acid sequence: CASSLQGLSYEQYF. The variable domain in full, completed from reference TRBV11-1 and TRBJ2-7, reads EAEVAQSPRYKITEKSQAVAFWCDPISGHATLYWYRQILGQGPELLVQFQDESVVDDSQLPKDRFSAERLKGVDSTLKIQPAELGDSAMYLCASSLQGLSYEQYFGPGTRLTVT.

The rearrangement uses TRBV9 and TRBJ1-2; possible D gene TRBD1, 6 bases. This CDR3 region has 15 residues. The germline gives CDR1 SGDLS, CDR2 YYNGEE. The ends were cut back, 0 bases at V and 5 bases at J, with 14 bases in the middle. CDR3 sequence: CASSVEARGIYGYTF. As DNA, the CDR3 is TGTGCCAGCAGCGTAGAAGCCAGGGGTATATATGGCTACACCTTC.

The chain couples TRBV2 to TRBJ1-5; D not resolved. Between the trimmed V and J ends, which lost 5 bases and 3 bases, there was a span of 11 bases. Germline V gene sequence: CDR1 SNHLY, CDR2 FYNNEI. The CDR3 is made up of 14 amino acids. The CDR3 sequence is CASSRESSNQPQHF. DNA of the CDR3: TGTGCCAGCAGTAGGGAGTCATCCAATCAGCCCCAGCATTTT.

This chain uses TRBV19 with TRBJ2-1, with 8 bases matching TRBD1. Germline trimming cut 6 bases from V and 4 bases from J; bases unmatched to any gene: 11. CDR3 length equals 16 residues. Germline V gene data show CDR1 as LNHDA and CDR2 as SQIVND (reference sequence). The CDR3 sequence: CASSNRQGIKYNEQFF. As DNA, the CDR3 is TGTGCCAGTAGCAACCGACAGGGGATAAAATACAATGAGCAGTTCTTC.

The CDR3 sequence: CASSLSKGTSFYEQYF. The CDR3 DNA follows: TGTGCCAGCAGCTTATCTAAGGGGACTAGCTTTTACGAGCAGTACTTC. J is TRBJ2-7 and V is TRBV9; 9 nucleotides match TRBD2. V lost 4 bases and J lost 4; bases outside the gene matches: 12. This CDR3 comprises 16 residues. In germline, CDR1 is SGDLS, CDR2 YYNGEE.

The CDR3 here is CASSARSGRGPFFEQFF. As DNA, the CDR3 is TGTGCCAGCAGTGCTCGTAGCGGGAGAGGCCCTTTTTTCGAGCAGTTCTTC. The rearrangement links TRBV28 to TRBJ2-1; 9 nucleotides line up with TRBD2. Germline lookup yields CDR1 MDHEN and CDR2 SYDVKM. V lost 5 bases and J lost 10; bases outside the gene matches: 18. The CDR3 contains 17 residues.

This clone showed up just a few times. In DNA, the CDR3 is TGTGCCAGCAGCTTGTTCGAGGGACAGGGGTCGAGGAATGAGCAGTTCTTC. The encoded protein is CASSLFEGQGSRNEQFF. The chain joins TRBV5-4 to TRBJ2-1; TRBD1 aligns across 10 bases. The CDR3 extends over 17 amino acids. Germline V gene sequence: CDR1 SGHNT, CDR2 YYREEE (reference sequence). V lost 1 base, J lost 7 bases, and 11 bases stayed unmatched.

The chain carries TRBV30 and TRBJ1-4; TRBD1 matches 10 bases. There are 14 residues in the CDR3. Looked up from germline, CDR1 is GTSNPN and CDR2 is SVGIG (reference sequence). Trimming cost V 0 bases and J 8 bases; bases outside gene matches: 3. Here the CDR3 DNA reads TGTGCCTGGAGTGTAGGGGGACAGGGGGAAAAACTGTTTTTT. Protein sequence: CAWSVGGQGEKLFF.